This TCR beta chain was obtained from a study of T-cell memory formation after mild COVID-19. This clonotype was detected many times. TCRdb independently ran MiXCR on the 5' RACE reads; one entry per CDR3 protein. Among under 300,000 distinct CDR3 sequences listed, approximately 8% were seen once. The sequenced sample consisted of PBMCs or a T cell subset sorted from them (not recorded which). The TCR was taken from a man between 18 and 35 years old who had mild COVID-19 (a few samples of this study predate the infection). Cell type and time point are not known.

The CDR3 region is CAISETTGRSYEQYF. CDR3 DNA: TGTGCCATCAGTGAGACGACGGGGCGGTCCTACGAGCAGTACTTC. This sequence joins TRBV10-3 and TRBJ2-7; D assignment may be TRBD1 or TRBD2 (5 bases each). Germline CDR1 ENHRY, CDR2 SYGVKD. This CDR3 has 15 residues. V shed 2 bases and J shed 1 base, with 12 bases lying between them.